This paragraph reports one T cell receptor (beta chain). The identical CDR3 is also encoded by other nucleotide sequences in the sample. The source of the sample is a study of shared clonotypes between healthy human individuals. It was at deep level that the assay was run. Investigators spread the genomic DNA of each subset evenly over several immunoSEQ plates. Only in-frame clones appear in the TCRdb table, and some are missing; sequencing was by immunoSEQ multiplex PCR. Of some 530,000 clones listed, 60% to 80% were seen once; the top ten hold around 13%. V lost 0 bases and J lost 4; bases outside the gene matches: 1. The germline V gene encodes CDR1 LGHNA and CDR2 YSLEER. CDR3 length equals 14 residues. Nashville, Tennessee was home to all donors, who were Caucasian adults. Genomic DNA from unsorted samples was obtained from 70 million to 90 million PBMCs (per sample).

The sample taken for sequencing was PBMCs. The TCR originated in a middle-aged woman in good health. Some clones in this sample may be carry-over from other donors' samples. The gene calls are TRBV4-3 and TRBJ2-3; 7 bases align to TRBD2. The CDR3 reads CASSQDRGADTQYF. As DNA, the CDR3 is TGCGCCAGCAGCCAAGACCGGGGGGCAGATACGCAGTATTTT.